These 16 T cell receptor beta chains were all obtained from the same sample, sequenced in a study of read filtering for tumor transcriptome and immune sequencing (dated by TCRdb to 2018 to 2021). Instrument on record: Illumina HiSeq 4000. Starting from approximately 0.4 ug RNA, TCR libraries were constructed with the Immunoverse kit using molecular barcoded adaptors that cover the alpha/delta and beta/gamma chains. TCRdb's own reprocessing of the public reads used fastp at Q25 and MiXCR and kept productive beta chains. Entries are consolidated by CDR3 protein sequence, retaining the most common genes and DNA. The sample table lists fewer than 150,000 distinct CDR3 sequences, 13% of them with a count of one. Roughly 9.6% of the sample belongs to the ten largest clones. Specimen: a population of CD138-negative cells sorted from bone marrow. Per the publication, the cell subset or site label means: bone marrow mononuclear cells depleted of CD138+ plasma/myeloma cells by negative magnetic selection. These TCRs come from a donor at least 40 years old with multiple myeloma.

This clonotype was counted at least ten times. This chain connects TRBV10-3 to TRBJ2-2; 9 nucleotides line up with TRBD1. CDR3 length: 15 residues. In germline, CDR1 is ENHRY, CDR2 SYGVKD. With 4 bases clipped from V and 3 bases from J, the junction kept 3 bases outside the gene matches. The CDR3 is CAISGTGVHTGELFF. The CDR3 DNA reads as TGTGCCATCAGTGGGACAGGGGTCCACACCGGGGAGCTGTTTTTT.

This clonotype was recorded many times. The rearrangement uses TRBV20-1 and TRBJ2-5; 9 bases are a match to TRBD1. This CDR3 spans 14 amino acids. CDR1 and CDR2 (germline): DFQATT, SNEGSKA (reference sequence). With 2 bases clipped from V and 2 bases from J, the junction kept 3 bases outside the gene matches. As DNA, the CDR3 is TGCAGTGCTAGATCTGGACAGGGGCAAGAGACCCAGTACTTC. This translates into CSARSGQGQETQYF.

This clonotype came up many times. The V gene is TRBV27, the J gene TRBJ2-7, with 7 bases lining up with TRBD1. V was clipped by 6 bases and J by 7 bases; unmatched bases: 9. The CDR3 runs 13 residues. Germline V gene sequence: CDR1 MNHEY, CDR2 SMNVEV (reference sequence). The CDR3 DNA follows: TGTGCCAGCAGCCCTACAGGGGCGCGGGAGCAGTACTTC. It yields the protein CASSPTGAREQYF.

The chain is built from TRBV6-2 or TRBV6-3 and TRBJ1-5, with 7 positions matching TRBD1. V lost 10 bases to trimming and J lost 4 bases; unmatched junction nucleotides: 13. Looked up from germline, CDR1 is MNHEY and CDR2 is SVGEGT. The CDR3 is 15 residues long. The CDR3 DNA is TGTGCCACCAACAACGGACAGGCCGCAAATCAGCCCCAGCATTTT. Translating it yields CATNNGQAANQPQHF.

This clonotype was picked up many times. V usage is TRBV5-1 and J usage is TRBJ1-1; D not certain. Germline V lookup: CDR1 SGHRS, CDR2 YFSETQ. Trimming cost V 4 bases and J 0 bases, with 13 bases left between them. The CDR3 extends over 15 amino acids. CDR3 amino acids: CASSTGNPLNTEAFF. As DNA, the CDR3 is TGCGCCAGCAGCACGGGCAACCCATTGAACACTGAAGCTTTCTTT.

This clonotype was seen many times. CDR3 amino acids: CASSDAGHMNTEAFF. The CDR3 bases are TGTGCCAGCAGTGATGCGGGGCACATGAACACTGAAGCTTTCTTT. The J gene is TRBJ1-1, the V gene TRBV6-1; possibly TRBD1 for D (5 bases). The CDR3 totals 15 residues. V lost 3 bases and J lost 0, with 11 bases in between. From germline, CDR1 is MNHNS and CDR2 SASEGT.

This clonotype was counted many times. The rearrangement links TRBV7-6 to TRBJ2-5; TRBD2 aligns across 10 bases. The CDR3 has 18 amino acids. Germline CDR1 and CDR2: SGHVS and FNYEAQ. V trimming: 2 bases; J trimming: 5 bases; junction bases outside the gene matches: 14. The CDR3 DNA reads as TGTGCCAGCAGCTTAATCCAGGGAGGAGCGGGAGGGCCGGAGACCCAGTACTTC. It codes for CASSLIQGGAGGPETQYF.

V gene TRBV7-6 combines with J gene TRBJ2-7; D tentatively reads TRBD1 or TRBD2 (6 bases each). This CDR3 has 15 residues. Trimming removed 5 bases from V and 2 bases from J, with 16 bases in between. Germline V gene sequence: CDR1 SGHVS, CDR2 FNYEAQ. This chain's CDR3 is CASSLVGGRAYEQYF. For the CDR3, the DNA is TGTGCCAGCAGCCTAGTCGGGGGCCGGGCCTACGAGCAGTACTTC.

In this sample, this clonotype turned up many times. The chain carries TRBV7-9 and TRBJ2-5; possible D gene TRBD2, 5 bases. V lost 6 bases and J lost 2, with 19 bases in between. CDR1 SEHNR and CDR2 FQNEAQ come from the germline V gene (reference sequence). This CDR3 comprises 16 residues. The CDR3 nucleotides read TGTGCCAGCAGTCAAGGCCGTGGAGGTCCACAAGAGACCCAGTACTTC. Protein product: CASSQGRGGPQETQYF.

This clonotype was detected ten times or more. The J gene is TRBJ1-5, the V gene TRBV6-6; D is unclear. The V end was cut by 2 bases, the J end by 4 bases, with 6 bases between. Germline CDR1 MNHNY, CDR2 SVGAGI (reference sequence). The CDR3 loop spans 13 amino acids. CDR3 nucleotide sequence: TGTGCCAGCAGTTACCTGGAAAATCAGCCCCAGCATTTT. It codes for CASSYLENQPQHF.

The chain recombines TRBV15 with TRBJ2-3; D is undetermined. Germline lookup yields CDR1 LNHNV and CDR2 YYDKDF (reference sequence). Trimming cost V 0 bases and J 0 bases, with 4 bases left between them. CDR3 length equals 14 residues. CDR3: CATSRDVSTDTQYF. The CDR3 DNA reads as TGTGCCACCAGCAGAGACGTAAGCACAGATACGCAGTATTTT.

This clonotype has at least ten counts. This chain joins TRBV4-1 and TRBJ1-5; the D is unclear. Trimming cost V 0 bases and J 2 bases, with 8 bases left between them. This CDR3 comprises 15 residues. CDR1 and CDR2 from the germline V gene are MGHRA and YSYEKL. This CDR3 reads CASSQEGWGNQPQHF. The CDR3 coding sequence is TGCGCCAGCAGCCAAGAGGGTTGGGGCAATCAGCCCCAGCATTTT.

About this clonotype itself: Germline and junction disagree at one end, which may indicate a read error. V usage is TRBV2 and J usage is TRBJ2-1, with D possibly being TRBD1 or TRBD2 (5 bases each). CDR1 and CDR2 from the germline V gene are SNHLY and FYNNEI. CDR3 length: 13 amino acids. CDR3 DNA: TGTGCCGGCAGTCCGGGACCCTACAATGAGCAGTTCTTC. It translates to CAGSPGPYNEQFF. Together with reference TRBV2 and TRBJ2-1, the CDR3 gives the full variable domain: EPEVTQTPSHQVTQMGQEVILRCVPISNHLYFYWYRQILGQKVEFLVSFYNNEISEKSEIFDDQFSVERPDGSNFTLKIRSTKLEDSAMYFCAGSPGPYNEQFFGPGTRLTVL.

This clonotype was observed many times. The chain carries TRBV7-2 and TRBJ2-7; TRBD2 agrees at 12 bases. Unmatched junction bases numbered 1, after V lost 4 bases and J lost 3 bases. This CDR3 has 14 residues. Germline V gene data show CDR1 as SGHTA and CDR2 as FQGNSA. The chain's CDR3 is CASSSLAGGYEQYF. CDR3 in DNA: TGTGCCAGCAGCTCACTAGCGGGAGGCTACGAGCAGTACTTC.

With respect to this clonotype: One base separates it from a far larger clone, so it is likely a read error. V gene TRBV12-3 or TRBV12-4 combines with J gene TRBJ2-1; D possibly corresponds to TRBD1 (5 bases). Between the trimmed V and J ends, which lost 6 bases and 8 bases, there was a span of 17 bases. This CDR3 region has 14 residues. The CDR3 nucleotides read TGTGCCAGCAGCCCGGGTTGGGGCAGGGATGAGCAGTTCTTC. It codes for CASSPGWGRDEQFF.

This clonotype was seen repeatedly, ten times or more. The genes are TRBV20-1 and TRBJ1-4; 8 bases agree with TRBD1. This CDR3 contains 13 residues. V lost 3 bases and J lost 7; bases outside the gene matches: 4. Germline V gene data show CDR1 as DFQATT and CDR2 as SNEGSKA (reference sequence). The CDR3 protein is CSASAGGVEKLFF. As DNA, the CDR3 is TGCAGTGCTAGTGCAGGGGGCGTTGAAAAACTGTTTTTT.